This T cell receptor beta chain was recorded in a study of CD8 T cells in ankylosing spondylitis. Study-level results: Clones linked to disease, bearing a CD8+ phenotype, were relatively rare in peripheral blood. Before this, some motif variants had been reported in reactive arthritis synovial fluid and blood.

Library preparation for TCR beta used quantitative 5'-RACE with molecular barcodes. MiXCR was run by TCRdb on the 5' RACE reads, yielding one entry per CDR3 protein. This sample has approximately 340,000 distinct CDR3 sequences, with around 15% found just once. As concerns this clonotype: As yet, its antigen is unknown.

Sequences were obtained from blood, either unsorted or a sorted T cell fraction (not recorded which). This TCR derives from a male donor with ankylosing spondylitis or in good health (not recorded which).

The CDR3 coding sequence is TGTGCCATCAGTGACCCGGGACGGCCCTACGAGCAGTACTTC. Its translation: CAISDPGRPYEQYF. V gene TRBV10-3 combines with J gene TRBJ2-7, with D possibly being TRBD1 or TRBD2 (5 bases each). Trimming removed 3 bases at V and 2 bases at J, with 11 bases between. This CDR3 comprises 14 residues. Per germline, CDR1 ENHRY and CDR2 SYGVKD.